The clone carrying this T cell receptor (beta chain) occurred many times. Amplification of TCR beta CDR3 regions used RNA transcripts. HTBI primers were used in a first-round RT-PCR, which preceded a second-round multiplex PCR. One entry per CDR3 protein results from TCRdb running MiXCR on the multiplex PCR reads. The sample includes over 500,000 distinct CDR3 sequences, about a fifth seen only once; the top ten take roughly 6.9%. This entry is derived from a study of Graves' ophthalmopathy and Graves' hyperthyroidism. Among the hyperthyroidism patients, all were newly diagnosed, aged 18 to 65, with under 2 months' duration. The TCR comes from a woman aged 18-29 years with stable Graves' hyperthyroidism. Some clones in this sample may be carry-over from other donors' samples. Sequenced: peripheral blood.

CDR3 amino acids: CASSRVVVTDPHQNTEAFF. The CDR3 nucleotides are TGTGCCAGCAGCCGCGTGGTAGTGACAGACCCACACCAGAACACTGAAGCTTTCTTT. This chain joins TRBV11-2 and TRBJ1-1; possibly TRBD1 for D (5 bases). The V end lost 5 bases, the J end lost 1 base, and 26 bases lay between the germline ends. Germline V gene lookup returns CDR1 SGHAT and CDR2 FQNNGV. This CDR3 contains 19 residues.